This T cell receptor (beta chain) was profiled in a study of cytomegalovirus exposure and HLA in healthy donors. General study results and limits: Researchers reportedly found TCR beta sequences accurately predicted most subjects' HLA-A and HLA-B alleles. High specificity and sensitivity for cytomegalovirus status were reported for the classifier. For TCR beta chains, V- and J-gene trimming was later linked to a missense DCLRE1C variant.

PCR primers comprised 60 Vbeta and 13 Jbeta primers. This table comes from immunoSEQ multiplex PCR, and its TCRdb copy is limited to in-frame clones, with some not included. This repertoire shows around 100,000 clones, about 75% found once; its top ten account for about 4.3%. As regards this clone: Its antigen is unknown.

The sequencing sample was made of PBMCs. The sequence came from a woman aged 18-30 years in good health and CMV-seropositive.

This CDR3 is CASSTGQGAPNEQFF. In DNA, the CDR3 is TGTGCCAGCAGCACAGGACAGGGGGCGCCAAATGAGCAGTTCTTC. The chain recombines TRBV27 with TRBJ2-1; 11 positions agree with TRBD1. CDR1 and CDR2 from the germline V gene are MNHEY and SMNVEV (reference sequence). V was clipped by 6 bases and J by 7 bases; unmatched bases: 8. This CDR3 has 15 amino acids.